This TCR beta chain comes out of a study of blood T cell repertoires in COVID-19. For the study at large: Acute-phase and convalescent COVID-19 samples originated in the United States, Italy and Spain. T cells, B-cell-depleted T cells, or PBMCs provided the cDNA or gDNA that served as material.

Germline V gene sequence: CDR1 LNHDA, CDR2 SQIVND (reference sequence). The CDR3 runs 14 residues. After removal of 2 bases from V and 4 bases from J, the junction contained 4 bases not matched to a gene. As handled by the study authors: Quantification of nucleated cells was approximated via reference gene primer amplification. TCRdb's copy holds only in-frame clones and misses some; the assay was immunoSEQ multiplex PCR. For V, J and clone size, that table is used; D and trimming come from the DNA. The repertoire has more than 250,000 clones, around 87% of them found once; the top ten carry 1%. Sample: peripheral blood. V is TRBV19 and J is TRBJ1-2; 7 nucleotides match TRBD1. The origin of this receptor is a man aged 50 to 60 with active or convalescent COVID-19. The CDR3 DNA reads TGTGCCAGTAGTATACCCGGGACAGTCTATGGCTACACCTTC. It yields the protein CASSIPGTVYGYTF.